The source of this T cell receptor (beta chain) is a study of CD8+CD57+ T cells in acquired aplastic anemia. In this sample, this clonotype turned up many times. CDR1 is MNHEY and CDR2 is SMNVEV in the germline V gene (reference sequence). V was shortened by 5 bases and J by 0 bases, with 11 bases between the two germline ends. The CDR3 has 15 amino acids. Template material for TCR beta VDJ and CDR3 profiling consisted of genomic DNA. TCRdb ran MiXCR on the reads and lists one entry per CDR3 protein. Among under 350,000 distinct CDR3 sequences, 45% to 70% were seen once, and the ten largest hold under 8.5%.

The TCR sequence derives from a human donor with severe aplastic anemia or a healthy control (not recorded which). The chain carries TRBV27 and TRBJ2-1; D remains ambiguous. The sequenced sample was sorted CD4+, CD8+, or CD8+CD57+ T cells (not recorded which) from PBMCs. CDR3 sequence reads: CASSVRPSSYNEQFF. As DNA, the CDR3 is TGTGCCAGCAGTGTTCGCCCTAGCTCCTACAATGAGCAGTTCTTC.